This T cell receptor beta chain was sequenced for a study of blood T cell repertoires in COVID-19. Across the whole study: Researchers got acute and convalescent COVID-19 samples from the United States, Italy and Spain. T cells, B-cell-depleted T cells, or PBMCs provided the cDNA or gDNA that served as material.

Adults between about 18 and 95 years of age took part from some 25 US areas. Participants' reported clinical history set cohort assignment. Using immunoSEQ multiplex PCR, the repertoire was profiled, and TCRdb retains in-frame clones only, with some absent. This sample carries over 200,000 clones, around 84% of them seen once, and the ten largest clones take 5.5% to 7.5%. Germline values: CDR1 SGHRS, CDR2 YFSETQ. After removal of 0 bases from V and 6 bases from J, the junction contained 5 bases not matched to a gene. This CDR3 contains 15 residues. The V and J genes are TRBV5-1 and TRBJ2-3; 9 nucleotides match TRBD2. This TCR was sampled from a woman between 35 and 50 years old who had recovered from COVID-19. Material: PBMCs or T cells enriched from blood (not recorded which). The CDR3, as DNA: TGCGCCAGCAGCTTGGTACCTAGCGGGATGGATACGCAGTATTTT. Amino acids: CASSLVPSGMDTQYF. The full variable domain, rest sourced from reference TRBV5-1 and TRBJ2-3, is KAGVTQTPRYLIKTRGQQVTLSCSPISGHRSVSWYQQTPGQGLQFLFEYFSETQRNKGNFPGRFSGRQFSNSRSEMNVSTLELGDSALYLCASSLVPSGMDTQYFGPGTRLTVL.